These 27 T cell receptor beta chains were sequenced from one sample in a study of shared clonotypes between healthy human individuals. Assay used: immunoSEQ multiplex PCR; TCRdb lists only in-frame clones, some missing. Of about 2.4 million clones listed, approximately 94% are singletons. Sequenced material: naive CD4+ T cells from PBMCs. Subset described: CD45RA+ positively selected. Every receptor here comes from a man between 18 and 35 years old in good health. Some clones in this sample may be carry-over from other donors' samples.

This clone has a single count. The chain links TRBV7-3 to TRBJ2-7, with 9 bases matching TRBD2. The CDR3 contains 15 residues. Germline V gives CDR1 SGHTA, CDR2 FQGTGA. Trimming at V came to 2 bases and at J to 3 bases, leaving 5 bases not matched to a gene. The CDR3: CASSLEGAGGYEQYF. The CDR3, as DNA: TGTGCCAGCAGCTTAGAGGGAGCGGGAGGCTACGAGCAGTACTTC.

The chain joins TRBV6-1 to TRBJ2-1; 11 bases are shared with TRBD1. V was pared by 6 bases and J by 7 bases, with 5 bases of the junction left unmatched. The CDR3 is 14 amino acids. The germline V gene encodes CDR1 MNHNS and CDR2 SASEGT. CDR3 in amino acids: CASSWGTGGNEQFF. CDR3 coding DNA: TGTGCCAGCAGCTGGGGGACAGGGGGGAATGAGCAGTTCTTC.

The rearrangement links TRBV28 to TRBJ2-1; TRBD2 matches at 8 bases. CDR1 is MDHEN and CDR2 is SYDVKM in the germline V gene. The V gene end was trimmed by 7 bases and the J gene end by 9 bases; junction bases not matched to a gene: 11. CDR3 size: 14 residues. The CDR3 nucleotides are TGTGCCAGCATCAGCGGGGGCCTAGGCCGTGAGCAGTTCTTC. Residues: CASISGGLGREQFF.

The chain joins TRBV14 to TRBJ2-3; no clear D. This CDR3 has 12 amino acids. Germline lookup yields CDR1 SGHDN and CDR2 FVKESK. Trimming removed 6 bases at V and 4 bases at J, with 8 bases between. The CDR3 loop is CASRHNSDTQYF. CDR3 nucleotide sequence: TGTGCCAGCAGACACAACTCAGATACGCAGTATTTT.

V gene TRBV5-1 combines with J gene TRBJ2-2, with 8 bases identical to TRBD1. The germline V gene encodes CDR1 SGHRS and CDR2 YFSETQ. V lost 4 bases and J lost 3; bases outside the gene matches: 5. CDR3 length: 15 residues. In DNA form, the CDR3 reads TGCGCCAGCAGCGCCAGGGGGCGCGACACCGGGGAGCTGTTTTTT. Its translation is CASSARGRDTGELFF.

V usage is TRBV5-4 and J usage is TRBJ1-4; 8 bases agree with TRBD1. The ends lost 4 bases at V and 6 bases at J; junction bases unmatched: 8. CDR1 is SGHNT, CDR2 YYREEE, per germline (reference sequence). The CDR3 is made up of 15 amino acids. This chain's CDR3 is CASSKQTGADEKLFF. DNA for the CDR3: TGTGCCAGCAGCAAGCAGACAGGGGCGGATGAAAAACTGTTTTTT.

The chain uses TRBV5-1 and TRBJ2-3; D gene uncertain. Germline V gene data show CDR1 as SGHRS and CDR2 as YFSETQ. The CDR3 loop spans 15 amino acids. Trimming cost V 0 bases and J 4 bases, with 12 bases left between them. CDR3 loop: CASSLEVRTADTQYF. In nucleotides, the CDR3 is TGCGCCAGCAGCTTGGAGGTTAGAACCGCAGATACGCAGTATTTT. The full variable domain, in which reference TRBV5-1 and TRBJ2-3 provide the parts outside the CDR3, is KAGVTQTPRYLIKTRGQQVTLSCSPISGHRSVSWYQQTPGQGLQFLFEYFSETQRNKGNFPGRFSGRQFSNSRSEMNVSTLELGDSALYLCASSLEVRTADTQYFGPGTRLTVL.

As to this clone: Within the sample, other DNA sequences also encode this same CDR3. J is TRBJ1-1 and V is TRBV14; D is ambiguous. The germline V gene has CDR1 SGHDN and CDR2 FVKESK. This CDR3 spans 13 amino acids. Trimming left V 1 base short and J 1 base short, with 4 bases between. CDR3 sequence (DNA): TGTGCCAGCAGCCAAGTGAGGAACACTGAAGCTTTCTTT. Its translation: CASSQVRNTEAFF.

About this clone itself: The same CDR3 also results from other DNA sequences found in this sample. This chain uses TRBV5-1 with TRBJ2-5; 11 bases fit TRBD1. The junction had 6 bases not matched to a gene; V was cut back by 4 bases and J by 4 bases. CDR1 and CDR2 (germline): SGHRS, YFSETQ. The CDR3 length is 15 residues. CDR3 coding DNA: TGCGCCAGCAGCCGGGACAGGGGGAGAGGAGAGACCCAGTACTTC. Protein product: CASSRDRGRGETQYF.

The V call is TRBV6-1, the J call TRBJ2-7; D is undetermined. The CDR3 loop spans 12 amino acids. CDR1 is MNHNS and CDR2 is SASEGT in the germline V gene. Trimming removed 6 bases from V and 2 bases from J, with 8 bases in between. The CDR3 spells CASRTVPYEQYF. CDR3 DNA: TGTGCCAGCAGGACTGTTCCCTACGAGCAGTACTTC.

The CDR3 DNA follows: TGCGCCAGCAACCAGGGACTAGCGGATGATACGCAGTATTTT. Translating it yields CASNQGLADDTQYF. The gene calls are TRBV5-1 and TRBJ2-3, with TRBD2 matching 11 bases. This CDR3 region has 14 residues. Trimming took 6 bases from V and 6 from J; bases not matched to a gene: 6. Looked up from germline, CDR1 is SGHRS and CDR2 is YFSETQ.

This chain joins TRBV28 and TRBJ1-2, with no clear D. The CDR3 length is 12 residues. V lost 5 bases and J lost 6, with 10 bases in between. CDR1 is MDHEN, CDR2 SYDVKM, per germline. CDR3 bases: TGTGCCAGCAGTCGTCTATATAATGGCTACACCTTC. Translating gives CASSRLYNGYTF.

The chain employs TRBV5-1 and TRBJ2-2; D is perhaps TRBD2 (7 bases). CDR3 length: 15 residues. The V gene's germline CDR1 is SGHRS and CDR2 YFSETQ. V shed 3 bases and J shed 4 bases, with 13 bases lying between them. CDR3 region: CASSSVGGLTGELFF. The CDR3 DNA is TGCGCCAGCAGCTCCGTGGGGGGGCTCACCGGGGAGCTGTTTTTT.

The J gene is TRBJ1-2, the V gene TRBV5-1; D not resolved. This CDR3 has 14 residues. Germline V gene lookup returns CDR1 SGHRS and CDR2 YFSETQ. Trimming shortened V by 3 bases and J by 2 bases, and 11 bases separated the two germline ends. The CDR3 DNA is TGCGCCAGCAGCTCCCCTCCGGGCAACTATGGCTACACCTTC. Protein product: CASSSPPGNYGYTF.

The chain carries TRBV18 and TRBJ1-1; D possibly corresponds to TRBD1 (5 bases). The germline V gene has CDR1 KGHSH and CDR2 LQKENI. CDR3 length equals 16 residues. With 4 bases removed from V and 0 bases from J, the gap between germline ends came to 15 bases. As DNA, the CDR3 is TGTGCCAGCTCACGACTCTCGGGGGGGGTGAACACTGAAGCTTTCTTT. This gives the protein CASSRLSGGVNTEAFF.

The CDR3 loop reads CASSLSKGNTEAFF. CDR3 nucleotides: TGTGCCAGCAGCTTATCGAAGGGTAACACTGAAGCTTTCTTT. V is TRBV7-2 and J is TRBJ1-1; D is ambiguous. The CDR3 loop spans 14 amino acids. V lost 2 bases and J lost 2, with 9 bases in between. Germline V gene data show CDR1 as SGHTA and CDR2 as FQGNSA.

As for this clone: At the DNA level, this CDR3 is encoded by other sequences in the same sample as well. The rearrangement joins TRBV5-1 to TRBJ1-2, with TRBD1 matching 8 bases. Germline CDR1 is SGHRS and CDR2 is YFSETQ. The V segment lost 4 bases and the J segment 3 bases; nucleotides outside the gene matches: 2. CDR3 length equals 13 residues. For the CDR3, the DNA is TGCGCCAGCAGCCCACAGGGGGACTATGGCTACACCTTC. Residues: CASSPQGDYGYTF.

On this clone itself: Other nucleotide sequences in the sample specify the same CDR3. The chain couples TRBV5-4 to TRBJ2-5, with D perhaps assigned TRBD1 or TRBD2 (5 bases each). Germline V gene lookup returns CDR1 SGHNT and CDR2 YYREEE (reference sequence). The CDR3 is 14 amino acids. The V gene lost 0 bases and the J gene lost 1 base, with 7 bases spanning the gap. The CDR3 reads CASSLAGRQETQYF. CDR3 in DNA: TGTGCCAGCAGCTTGGCGGGGCGCCAAGAGACCCAGTACTTC.

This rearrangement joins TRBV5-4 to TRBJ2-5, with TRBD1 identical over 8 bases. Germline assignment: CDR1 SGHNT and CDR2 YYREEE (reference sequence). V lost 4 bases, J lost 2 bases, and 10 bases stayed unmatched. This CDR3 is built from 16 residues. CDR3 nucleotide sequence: TGTGCCAGCAGCGCGCCCGACAGGGGAGCGCAAGAGACCCAGTACTTC. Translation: CASSAPDRGAQETQYF.

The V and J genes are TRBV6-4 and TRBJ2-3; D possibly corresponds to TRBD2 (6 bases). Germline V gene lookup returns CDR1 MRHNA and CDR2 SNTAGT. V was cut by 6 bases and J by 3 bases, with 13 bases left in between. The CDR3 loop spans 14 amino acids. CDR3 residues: CASSRESWTDTQYF. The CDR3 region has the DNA TGTGCCAGCAGCCGGGAGTCTTGGACAGATACGCAGTATTTT.

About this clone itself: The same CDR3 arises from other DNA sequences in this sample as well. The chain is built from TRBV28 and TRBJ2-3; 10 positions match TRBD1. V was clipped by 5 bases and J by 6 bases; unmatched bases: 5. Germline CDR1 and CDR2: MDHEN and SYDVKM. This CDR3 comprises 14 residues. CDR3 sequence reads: CASSPGTGVDTQYF. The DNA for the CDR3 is TGTGCCAGCAGTCCCGGGACAGGGGTGGATACGCAGTATTTT.

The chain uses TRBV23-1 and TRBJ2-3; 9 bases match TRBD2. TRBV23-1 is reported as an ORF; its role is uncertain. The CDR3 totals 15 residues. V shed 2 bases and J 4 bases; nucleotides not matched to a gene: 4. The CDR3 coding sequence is TGCGCCAGCAGTCAAGTAGCGGGAGCATCAGATACGCAGTATTTT. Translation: CASSQVAGASDTQYF.

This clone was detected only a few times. The CDR3 protein is CASKGPYGQPQHF. For the CDR3, the DNA is TGTGCCAGTAAGGGGCCGTACGGACAGCCCCAGCATTTT. The chain links TRBV19 to TRBJ1-5; D might be TRBD1 (5 bases). The CDR3 length is 13 residues. V was pared by 7 bases and J by 7 bases, with 14 bases between. CDR1 LNHDA and CDR2 SQIVND come from the germline V gene (reference sequence).

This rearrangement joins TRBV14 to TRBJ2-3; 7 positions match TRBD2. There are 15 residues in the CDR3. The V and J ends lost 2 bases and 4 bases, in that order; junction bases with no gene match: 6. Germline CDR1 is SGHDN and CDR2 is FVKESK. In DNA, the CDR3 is TGTGCCAGCAGCCAATCGCAGGGAGGGGCAGATACGCAGTATTTT. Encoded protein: CASSQSQGGADTQYF.

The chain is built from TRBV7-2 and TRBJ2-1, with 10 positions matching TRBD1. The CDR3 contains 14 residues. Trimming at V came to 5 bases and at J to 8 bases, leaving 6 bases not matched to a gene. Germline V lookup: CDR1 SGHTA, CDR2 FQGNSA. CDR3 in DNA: TGTGCCAGCAGCCCGCGGACAGGGGGTCATGAGCAGTTCTTC. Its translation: CASSPRTGGHEQFF.

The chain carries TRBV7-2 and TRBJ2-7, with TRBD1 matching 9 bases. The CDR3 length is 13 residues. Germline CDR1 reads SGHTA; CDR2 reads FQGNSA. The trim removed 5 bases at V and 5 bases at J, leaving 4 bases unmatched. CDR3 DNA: TGTGCCAGCAGCCGGCGGACAGGGGACGAGCAGTACTTC. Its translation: CASSRRTGDEQYF.

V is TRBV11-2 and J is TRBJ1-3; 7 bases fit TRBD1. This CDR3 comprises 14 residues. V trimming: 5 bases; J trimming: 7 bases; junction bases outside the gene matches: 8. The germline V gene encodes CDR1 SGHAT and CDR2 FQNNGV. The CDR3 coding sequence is TGTGCCAGCAGCCATGGGACAGTGGGTAACACCATATATTTT. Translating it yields CASSHGTVGNTIYF.